This T cell receptor (beta chain) was obtained from a study of T cell clones after liver transplantation. Across the whole study: A pre-transplant mixed lymphocyte reaction with TCRbeta sequencing defined graft-donor-reactive clones followed in post-transplant blood.

Germline CDR1 reads SGHNT; CDR2 reads YYREEE (reference sequence). The length of the CDR3 is 15 residues. Germline trimming cut 0 bases from V and 3 bases from J; bases unmatched to any gene: 5. The repertoire was sequenced with immunoSEQ multiplex PCR; TCRdb's copy has only in-frame clones and lacks some. The repertoire holds tens of thousands of clones, with 92% as singletons. This sequence was found in a human patient who received a liver transplant. Some T cells may be graft donor cells. This material consisted of CD4+ T cells from blood, taken roughly 25 months after liver transplant. This chain uses TRBV5-4 with TRBJ2-7; 8 bases match TRBD1. The CDR3 bases are TGTGCCAGCAGCTTGGGGTTGGACAGGGACTACGAGCAGTACTTC. Translation: CASSLGLDRDYEQYF.